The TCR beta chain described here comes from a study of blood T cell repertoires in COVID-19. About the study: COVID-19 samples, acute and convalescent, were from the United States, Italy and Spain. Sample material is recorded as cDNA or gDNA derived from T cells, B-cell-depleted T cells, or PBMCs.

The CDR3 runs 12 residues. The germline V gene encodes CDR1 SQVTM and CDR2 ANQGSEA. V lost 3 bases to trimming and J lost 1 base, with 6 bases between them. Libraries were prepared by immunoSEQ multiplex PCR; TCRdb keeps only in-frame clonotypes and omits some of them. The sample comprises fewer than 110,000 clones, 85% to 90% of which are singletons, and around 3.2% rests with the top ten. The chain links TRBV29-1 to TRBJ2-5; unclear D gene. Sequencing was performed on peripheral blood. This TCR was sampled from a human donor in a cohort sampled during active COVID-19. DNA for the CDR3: TGCAGCGTTGAGCACAGCCAAGAGACCCAGTACTTC. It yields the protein CSVEHSQETQYF.